The rows below give T cell receptor beta chains drawn from one sample of a study of spatial heterogeneity in lung cancer. TCRdb passed the 5' RACE reads through MiXCR, listing each CDR3 protein once. The sample records 90,000 to 95,000 distinct CDR3 sequences, 12% being singletons. Material: PBMCs, obtained at surgery. The source is a male donor with early-stage non-small cell lung cancer. Each CDR3 is given with its conserved first and last residue. A D gene is named only where the DNA matches it firmly. Size is stated for part of the rows, as once, few or many counts, or as a class when the clone is expanded.

clone size | D gene | J gene | V gene | CDR3 DNA | CDR3 protein
few | TRBD1 | TRBJ1-1 | TRBV4-2 | TGTGCCAGCAGCTATTCCGGGACAGGGAGCGCTGAAGCTTTCTTT | CASSYSGTGSAEAFF
many | TRBD1 | TRBJ2-5 | TRBV28 | TGTGCCAGCAACCCACCTACAGGGGGCGAGACCCAGTACTTC | CASNPPTGGETQYF
many | . | TRBJ2-1 | TRBV20-1 | TGCAGTGCTAGAGATTCCCCCTCTCCCTACAATGAGCAGTTCTTC | CSARDSPSPYNEQFF
many | TRBD1 | TRBJ1-1 | TRBV9 | TGTGCCAGCAGCGCTACGACAGGGATGAACACTGAAGCTTTCTTT | CASSATTGMNTEAFF
few | . | TRBJ1-1 | TRBV15 | TGTGCCACCAGCAGGAAAGTGCAAACTGAAGCTTTCTTT | CATSRKVQTEAFF
few | . | TRBJ2-1 | TRBV5-1 | TGCGCCAGCAGCTTAACGTTGGGACTCTACCTCCCCAATGAGCAGTTCTTC | CASSLTLGLYLPNEQFF
. | . | TRBJ2-2 | TRBV19 | TGTGCCAGTAGGGGGACCGCCCCGAACACCGGGGAGCTGTTTTTT | CASRGTAPNTGELFF
many | TRBD1 | TRBJ2-5 | TRBV10-2 | TGCGCCAGCAATGAGGGGGCCTCCCAAACCCAGTACTTC | CASNEGASQTQYF
few | . | TRBJ2-7 | TRBV4-2 | TGTGCCAGCAGCCAAGGGTTTTCCGCGCTAAACTCCTACGAGCAGTACTTC | CASSQGFSALNSYEQYF
. | TRBD1 | TRBJ1-3 | TRBV7-2 | TGTGCCAGCAGCTCCCCGACTTGGACAGGGGGAAACACCATATATTTT | CASSSPTWTGGNTIYF
few | TRBD1 | TRBJ1-1 | TRBV20-1 | TGCAGTGCTAGATCCGGGACAGCTGAAGCTTTCTTT | CSARSGTAEAFF
. | . | TRBJ1-5 | TRBV20-1 | TGCAGTGTCAGTAACTACGAAGTGTATCAGCCCCAGCATTTT | CSVSNYEVYQPQHF
. | TRBD1 | TRBJ2-3 | TRBV20-1 | TGCAGTGCTGCTCCCGGGACAGGGACAGATACGCAGTATTTT | CSAAPGTGTDTQYF
many | TRBD2 | TRBJ2-7 | TRBV4-2 | TGTGCCAGCAGCCAAGACAGCGGGAGGGCCGCCTACGAGCAGTACTTC | CASSQDSGRAAYEQYF
few | TRBD1 | TRBJ1-5 | TRBV30 | TGTGCCTGGAGCGCCGGGACAGTGAATCAGCCCCAGCATTTT | CAWSAGTVNQPQHF
. | . | TRBJ1-2 | TRBV9 | TGTGCCAGCAGCCCCCGCACAGCTTCGCCTGATGGCCACACCTTC | CASSPRTASPDGHTF
. | . | TRBJ1-4 | TRBV5-1 | TGCGCCAGCAGCTCGAGGGCCGACGAAAAACTGTTTTTT | CASSSRADEKLFF
. | . | TRBJ1-1 | TRBV20-1 | TGCAGTGCTGGCGCTCTTAATCTGGGGGGCACTGAAGCTTTCTTT | CSAGALNLGGTEAFF
few | . | TRBJ2-7 | TRBV7-9 | TGTGCCAGCTCCGGGAACGAGCAGTACTTC | CASSGNEQYF
few | TRBD2 | TRBJ2-7 | TRBV20-1 | TGCAGTGCTACTAGCGGGACCGGGTCCTACGAGCAGTACTTC | CSATSGTGSYEQYF
many | TRBD1 | TRBJ1-2 | TRBV28 | TGTGCCAGCAGTTTATCAGGGGGCTTCTATGGCTACACCTTC | CASSLSGGFYGYTF
. | TRBD2 | TRBJ2-2 | TRBV25-1 | TGTGCCAGCAGTGGACCAGCGGGAGGTCACGGGGAGCTGTTTTTT | CASSGPAGGHGELFF
few | . | TRBJ1-3 | TRBV7-2 | TGTGCCAGCAGCTTAACAAATTCTGGAAACACCATATATTTT | CASSLTNSGNTIYF
. | . | TRBJ2-5 | TRBV7-9 | TGTGCCAGCAGCCGTAGCGCACAAGAGACCCAGCACTTC | CASSRSAQETQHF
few | . | TRBJ1-1 | TRBV7-8 | TGTGCCAGCAGTCCAAGGGTCACTGAAGCTTTCTTT | CASSPRVTEAFF
many | TRBD1 | TRBJ2-7 | TRBV5-1 | TGCGCCAGCAGCTTCGGACAGGGGGACGAGCAGTACTTC | CASSFGQGDEQYF
few | . | TRBJ2-6 | TRBV7-8 | TGTGCCAGCATCCCATCGGGTCCTGGACACGAAGCTGGGGCCAACGTCCTGACTTTC | CASIPSGPGHEAGANVLTF
many | . | TRBJ1-2 | TRBV28 | TGTGCCAGCAGTTCTTTCTACTCTAACTATGGCTACACCTTC | CASSSFYSNYGYTF
. | . | TRBJ2-1 | TRBV20-1 | TGCAGTGCCCCCTCCCCCATTAGCGGAGATAAGCAGTTCTTC | CSAPSPISGDKQFF
many | . | TRBJ2-1 | TRBV7-3 | TGTGCCAGCAGCTTAGAAAGGGAAACTGAGCAGTTCTTC | CASSLERETEQFF
. | TRBD2 | TRBJ2-3 | TRBV11-3 | TGTGCCAGCAGCTTAGCGGGACTAGTAACAGATACGCAGTATTTT | CASSLAGLVTDTQYF
many | TRBD2 | TRBJ2-1 | TRBV7-9 | TGTGCCAGCAGCGCCTTAGCGGGAGGCTACAATGAGCAGTTCTTC | CASSALAGGYNEQFF
few | TRBD2 | TRBJ2-7 | TRBV20-1 | TGCAGTGTGCAGACTAGCGGGGACGAGCAGTACTTC | CSVQTSGDEQYF
. | TRBD1 | TRBJ1-3 | TRBV5-5 | TGTGCCAGCAGCCCAGGACAGGGCGGCGGAAACACCATATATTTT | CASSPGQGGGNTIYF
. | TRBD1 | TRBJ2-7 | TRBV28 | TGTACCAGCAGGGATACAGGGGCCGGCGAGCAGTACTTC | CTSRDTGAGEQYF
many | . | TRBJ2-1 | TRBV6-2/TRBV6-3 | TGTGCCAGCAGTTACGACGGGGGCGCCTACAATGAGCAGTTCTTC | CASSYDGGAYNEQFF
few | . | TRBJ2-7 | TRBV5-1 | TGCGCCAGCAGCTTGGAAGGGACCTACGAGCAGTACTTC | CASSLEGTYEQYF
few | . | TRBJ1-6 | TRBV9 | TGTGCCAGCAGCGATGACGGCAACTATAATTCACCCCTCCACTTT | CASSDDGNYNSPLHF
many | . | TRBJ2-3 | TRBV6-6 | TGTGCCAGCAGTTACGCCGGGAAAAGCACAGATACGCAGTATTTT | CASSYAGKSTDTQYF
. | TRBD2 | TRBJ2-1 | TRBV12-3/TRBV12-4 | TGTGCCAGCAGTTTGAGGGGCGGGAGTCTTGAAAATGAGCAGTTCTTC | CASSLRGGSLENEQFF
. | . | TRBJ1-2 | TRBV2 | TGTGCCAGCAGTACACACGGTCGGGGTGATAACTATGGCTACACCTTC | CASSTHGRGDNYGYTF
few | . | TRBJ1-2 | TRBV9 | TGTGCCAGCAGCCTATTAGGGGGAGCCCCCTATGGCTACACCTTC | CASSLLGGAPYGYTF
few | . | TRBJ1-2 | TRBV28 | TGTGCCAGCAGTCCGCAGGGTTTTCACTATGGCTACACCTTC | CASSPQGFHYGYTF
few | . | TRBJ1-6 | TRBV18 | TGTGCCAGCTCACCACCGGCCTCTAATTCACCCCTCCACTTT | CASSPPASNSPLHF
few | . | TRBJ2-7 | TRBV7-2 | TGTGCCAGCAGCCCCTCCCGCGTAGGGACCTACGAGCAGTACTTC | CASSPSRVGTYEQYF
. | TRBD1 | TRBJ1-1 | TRBV18 | TGTGCCAGCTCACCTGACAGGGATGGTGAAGCTTTCTTT | CASSPDRDGEAFF
few | . | TRBJ2-3 | TRBV6-2/TRBV6-3 | TGTGCCAGCAGTTCCCCAGGGGTGGATACGCAGTATTTT | CASSSPGVDTQYF
few | TRBD2 | TRBJ2-1 | TRBV6-2/TRBV6-3 | TGTGCCAGCACCCGGACTAGCGGGAGTATCAATGAGCAGTTCTTC | CASTRTSGSINEQFF
few | . | TRBJ1-1 | TRBV14 | TGTGCCAGCAGCCAAGGGGCGGCTTACACTGAAGCTTTCTTT | CASSQGAAYTEAFF